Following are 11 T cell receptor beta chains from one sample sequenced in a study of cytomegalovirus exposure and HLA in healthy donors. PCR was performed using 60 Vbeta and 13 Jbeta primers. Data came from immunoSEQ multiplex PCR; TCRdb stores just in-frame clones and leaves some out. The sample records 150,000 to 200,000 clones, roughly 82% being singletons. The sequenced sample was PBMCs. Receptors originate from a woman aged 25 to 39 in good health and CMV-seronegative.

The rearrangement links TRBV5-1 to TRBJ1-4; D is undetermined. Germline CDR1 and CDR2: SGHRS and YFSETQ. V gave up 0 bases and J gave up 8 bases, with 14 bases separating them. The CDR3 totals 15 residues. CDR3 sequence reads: CASSLETSSPEKLFF. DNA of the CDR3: TGCGCCAGCAGCTTGGAGACTAGCTCGCCGGAAAAACTGTTTTTT. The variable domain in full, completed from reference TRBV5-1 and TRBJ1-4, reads KAGVTQTPRYLIKTRGQQVTLSCSPISGHRSVSWYQQTPGQGLQFLFEYFSETQRNKGNFPGRFSGRQFSNSRSEMNVSTLELGDSALYLCASSLETSSPEKLFFGSGTQLSVL.

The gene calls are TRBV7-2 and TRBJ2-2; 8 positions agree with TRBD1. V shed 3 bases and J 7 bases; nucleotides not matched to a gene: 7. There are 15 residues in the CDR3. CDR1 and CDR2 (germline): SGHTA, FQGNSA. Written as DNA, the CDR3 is TGTGCCAGCAGCTTTGGACAGGGTATGGGCGGGGAGCTGTTTTTT. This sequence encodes CASSFGQGMGGELFF.

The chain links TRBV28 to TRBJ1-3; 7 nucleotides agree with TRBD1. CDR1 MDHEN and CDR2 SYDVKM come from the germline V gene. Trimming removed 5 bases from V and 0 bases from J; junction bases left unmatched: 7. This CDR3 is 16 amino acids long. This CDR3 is CASSIRTGSSGNTIYF. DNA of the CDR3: TGTGCCAGCAGTATCCGGACAGGCAGCTCTGGAAACACCATATATTTT.

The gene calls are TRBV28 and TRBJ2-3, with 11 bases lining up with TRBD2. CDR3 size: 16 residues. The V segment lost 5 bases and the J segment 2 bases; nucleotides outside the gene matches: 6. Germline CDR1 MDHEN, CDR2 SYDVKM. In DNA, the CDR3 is TGTGCCAGCAGTGCCCTAGCGGGAGGCACCACAGATACGCAGTATTTT. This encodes CASSALAGGTTDTQYF.

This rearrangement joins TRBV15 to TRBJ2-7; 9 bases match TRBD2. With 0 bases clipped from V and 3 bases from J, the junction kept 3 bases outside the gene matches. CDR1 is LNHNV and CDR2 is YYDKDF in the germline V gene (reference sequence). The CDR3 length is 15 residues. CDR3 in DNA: TGTGCCACCAGCAGAGAGGGCGGGGGGGTCTACGAGCAGTACTTC. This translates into CATSREGGGVYEQYF.

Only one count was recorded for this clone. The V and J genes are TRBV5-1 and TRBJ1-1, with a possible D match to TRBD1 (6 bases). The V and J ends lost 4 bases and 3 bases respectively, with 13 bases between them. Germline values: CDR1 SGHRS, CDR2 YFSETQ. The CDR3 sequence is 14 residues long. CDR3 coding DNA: TGCGCCAGCAGCATGGACAGTATTTACACTGAAGCTTTCTTT. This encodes CASSMDSIYTEAFF. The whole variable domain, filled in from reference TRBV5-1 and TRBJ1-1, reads KAGVTQTPRYLIKTRGQQVTLSCSPISGHRSVSWYQQTPGQGLQFLFEYFSETQRNKGNFPGRFSGRQFSNSRSEMNVSTLELGDSALYLCASSMDSIYTEAFFGQGTRLTVV.

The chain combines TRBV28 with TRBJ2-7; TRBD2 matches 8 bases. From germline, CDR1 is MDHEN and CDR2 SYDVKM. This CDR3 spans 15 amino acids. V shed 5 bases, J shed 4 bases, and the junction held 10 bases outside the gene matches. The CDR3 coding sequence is TGTGCCAGCAGTCCTCGCGGGAGGTCGGGTTACGAGCAGTACTTC. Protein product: CASSPRGRSGYEQYF.

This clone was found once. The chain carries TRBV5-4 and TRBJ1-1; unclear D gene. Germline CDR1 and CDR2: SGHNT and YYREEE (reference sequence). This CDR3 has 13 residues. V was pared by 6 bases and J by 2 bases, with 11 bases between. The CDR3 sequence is CASNLYRNTEAFF. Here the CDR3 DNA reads TGTGCCAGCAACCTTTACAGAAACACTGAAGCTTTCTTT.

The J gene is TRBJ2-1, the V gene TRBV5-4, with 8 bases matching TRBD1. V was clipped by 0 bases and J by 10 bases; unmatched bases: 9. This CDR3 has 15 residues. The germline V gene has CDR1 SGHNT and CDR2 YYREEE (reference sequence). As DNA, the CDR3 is TGTGCCAGCAGCTTGGCGGACAGGGTTTTGGGGGAGCAGTTCTTC. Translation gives CASSLADRVLGEQFF.

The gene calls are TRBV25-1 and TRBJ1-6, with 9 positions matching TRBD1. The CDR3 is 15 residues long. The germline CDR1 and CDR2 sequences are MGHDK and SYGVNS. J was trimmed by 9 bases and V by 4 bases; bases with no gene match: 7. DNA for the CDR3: TGTGCCAGCAGTGCATCCGGGACAGGGACTTCACCCCTCCACTTT. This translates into CASSASGTGTSPLHF.

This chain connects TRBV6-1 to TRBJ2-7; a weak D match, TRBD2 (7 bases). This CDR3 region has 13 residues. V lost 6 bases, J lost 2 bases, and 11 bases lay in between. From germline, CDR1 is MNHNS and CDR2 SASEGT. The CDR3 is CASRAGQTYEQYF. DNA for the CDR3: TGTGCCAGCAGAGCGGGACAAACCTACGAGCAGTACTTC.